The text below deals with one TCR beta chain. The antigen this receptor binds is unknown. Base quality data are lacking; no much larger clone is found one base away. Each collaborating institution followed its own protocols to collect whole blood in K2EDTA tubes. For TCRbeta analysis, collaborator samples were shipped as frozen whole blood, as isolated PBMCs, or as DNA extracted from either sample type. This entry is derived from a study of blood T cell repertoires in COVID-19 (dated by TCRdb to 2019 to 2021). In the study overall: The collaborator samples originated in the United States, Italy and Spain and spanned the acute and convalescent phases of COVID-19. Deeply sampled blood TCRbeta repertoires from subjects exposed to, actively infected with, or recovered from COVID-19 were included in the dataset. The samples were drawn from the first 160 participants of the ongoing ImmuneRACE study and from some 1,300 subjects provided by 6 global collaborators. The prospective study material was composed of cDNA or gDNA derived from T cells, B-cell-depleted T cells, or PBMCs. Nearly every sample came with metadata listing a de-identified subject ID, COVID-19 status, age in years and sex. The repertoires were released in a freely available public database intended as a resource for research on the immune response to SARS-CoV-2. Where HLA class I and class II types were available, the types were taken from metadata supplied by the sample provider, not from assay-based typing.

General findings and caveats noted by the study authors: How much clinical and demographic metadata was included differed by source and by participant, and the metadata was provided uncurated.

CDR1 is given as MNHEY and CDR2 as SVGAGI, both from the germline V gene. Compared with germline, V lacks 4 bases and J lacks 5 bases; bases without a gene match: 10. CDR3 length: 15 amino acids, cysteine to phenylalanine. The entry retains the CDR3 DNA only, 45 bases that are in frame from base 1. The immunoSEQ Assay, a bias-controlled multiplex PCR, was used to amplify TCRbeta CDR3 regions from genomic DNA. The source study handled its data this way. Nucleated cell counts per sample were estimated from amplification of reference gene primers within the assay. To quantify the absolute abundance of each unique TCRbeta CDR3 rearrangement, sequence reads were collapsed and filtered. Productive Simpson clonality was computed per sample as the square root of Simpson's diversity index over productive rearrangements. TCRdb took this table from immuneACCESS and kept in-frame rearrangements with V and J called. Such tables lack part of the clones; where checked against another copy, unresolved V genes explain under half of the gap, and the rest is unexplained. V, J and clone size are those of that table, while D and trimming were read from the DNA. The sample records roughly 92,000 clones, around 87% of which are singletons. Jointly, the top ten make up around 4.5% of the sample.

Sample: peripheral blood. The chain is made from TRBV6-5 and TRBJ1-1, and 7 bases in between align with TRBD1. The source is a woman older than 75 with acute or convalescent COVID-19. The DNA sequence reads TGTGCCAGCAGTTCCACGGGAGGGGGCCCAACTGAAGCTTTCTTT. Its coded protein is CASSSTGGGPTEAFF.